This entry lists 2 T cell receptor beta chains sequenced from one sample in a study of OX40 agonist ivuxolimab in advanced cancers. The method was immunoSEQ multiplex PCR; TCRdb's version includes in-frame clones alone and lacks a portion of them. The top ten hold approximately 5.7% of the sample, which has over 80,000 clones, 85% to 90% seen once. The sequences come from CD4+ or CD8+ T cells sorted from blood, collected in a trial of the OX40 agonist ivuxolimab. The receptors stem from an adult with an advanced solid tumor such as melanoma, head and neck, liver or kidney cancer.

V gene TRBV27 combines with J gene TRBJ2-1; a possible D gene is TRBD2 (5 bases). Germline CDR1 MNHEY, CDR2 SMNVEV (reference sequence). The ends were cut back, 6 bases at V and 9 bases at J, with 12 bases in the middle. The CDR3 covers 12 residues. CDR3 sequence reads: CASRARGSEQFF. CDR3 nucleotides: TGTGCCAGCAGAGCACGGGGAAGTGAGCAGTTCTTC.

The chain combines TRBV18 with TRBJ2-2; D possibly uses TRBD1 or TRBD2 (6 bases each). This CDR3 is 16 amino acids long. Germline V lookup: CDR1 KGHSH, CDR2 LQKENI. Trimming stripped 1 base from V and 4 bases from J, with 13 bases between. In DNA form, the CDR3 reads TGTGCCAGCTCACCACTACACGGGGGCGGCACCGGGGAGCTGTTTTTT. Translating gives CASSPLHGGGTGELFF.